A selection of T cell receptor beta chains follows, all from one sample in a study of CD8 T cells in Susac syndrome. TCRdb redid the calling of the immunoSEQ multiplex PCR reads with MiXCR, one entry per CDR3 protein. The sample shows 95,000 to 150,000 distinct CDR3 sequences, approximately 96% of them seen only once. Material for sequencing was CD8+ T cells from PBMCs. The receptors stem from a human donor with Susac syndrome. Both conserved end residues are part of each CDR3. The D gene is left open where the match is weak. Expanded clones are given a class, and other clones once, few, many or no size at all.

>TRBV12-3/TRBV12-4|.|.|TRBJ1-3
TGTGCCAGCAGCACAGGGCCTGGAAACACCATATATTTT
CASSTGPGNTIYF
>TRBV25-1|TRBD2|.|TRBJ2-2
TGTGCCAGCGTCGGAAGCGGGAGGGCCGGAACCGGGGAGCTGTTTTTT
CASVGSGRAGTGELFF
>TRBV19|.|.|TRBJ1-6
TGTGCCAGTAGTATAGTGGAAGATTCACCCCTCCACTTT
CASSIVEDSPLHF
>TRBV6-4|TRBD2|.|TRBJ2-1
TGTGCCAGCAGTGACTCTACTAGCGGGGGACTGGGTGAGCAGTTCTTC
CASSDSTSGGLGEQFF
>TRBV27|TRBD1|few|TRBJ1-2
TGTGCCAGCAGTTTGACAGGGGCCTATGGCTACACCTTC
CASSLTGAYGYTF
>TRBV13|TRBD1|.|TRBJ2-7
TGTGCCAGCAGCTTAGAGGGGGCTACGGGCTACGAGCAGTACTTC
CASSLEGATGYEQYF
>TRBV4-3|.|.|TRBJ2-1
TGCGCCAGCAGCCGCACAGACAGTTACAATGAGCAGTTCTTC
CASSRTDSYNEQFF
>TRBV20-1|TRBD2|.|TRBJ2-7
TGCAGTGCCTTAGCGGGAGGGCCGTACGAGCAGTACTTC
CSALAGGPYEQYF
>TRBV3-1|.|.|TRBJ1-1
TGTGCCAGCAGCCCGGACAGTATGAACACTGAAGCTTTCTTT
CASSPDSMNTEAFF
>TRBV6-1|.|few|TRBJ1-2
TGTGCCAGCAGTTCGGCAGCCTATGGCTACACCTTC
CASSSAAYGYTF
>TRBV5-1|.|.|TRBJ2-1
TGCGCCAGCAGCGAGGGCCTGTTTTATAATGAGCAGTTCTTC
CASSEGLFYNEQFF
>TRBV29-1|TRBD1|few|TRBJ1-5
TGCAGCGTTGAACGGGACAGGGCCAATCAGCCCCAGCATTTT
CSVERDRANQPQHF
>TRBV12-3/TRBV12-4|TRBD2|.|TRBJ2-3
TGTGCCAGCAGCCCGAGTATTAGACTAGCGGGCACAGATACGCAGTATTTT
CASSPSIRLAGTDTQYF
>TRBV11-2|.|.|TRBJ1-2
TGTGCCAGCAGCTTAGCTGGGGGATCGGACCTCTATGGCTACACCTTC
CASSLAGGSDLYGYTF
>TRBV11-1|.|.|TRBJ1-2
TGTGCCAGCAGCTCCGCTTCAGGCTACACCTTC
CASSSASGYTF
>TRBV6-1|.|once|TRBJ2-6
TGTGCCGGATCCGGGCAGTCAGGGGCCAACGTCCTGACTTTC
CAGSGQSGANVLTF
>TRBV30|.|once|TRBJ1-1
TGTGCCTGGAGTCCCGGGGGTGGAGGCACTGAAGCTTTCTTT
CAWSPGGGGTEAFF
>TRBV9|TRBD1|.|TRBJ2-4
TGTGCCAGCAGCGTCGGACAGGGGGGTGACATTCAGTACTTC
CASSVGQGGDIQYF
>TRBV4-3|.|.|TRBJ2-2
TGCGCCAGCAGCCAAGATCGCCTGCCGGAGGAGCTGTTTTTT
CASSQDRLPEELFF
>TRBV5-6|.|.|TRBJ2-1
TGTGCCAGCAGCTCAGAAGGTAAACAGCAGTTCTTC
CASSSEGKQQFF
>TRBV19|.|.|TRBJ1-1
TGTGCCAGTACCCTTGCCGGGGTGAACACTGAAGCTTTCTTT
CASTLAGVNTEAFF
>TRBV13|TRBD2|.|TRBJ2-1
TGTGCCAGCAAAACCGAGCGGGAGGGCCTTCCTGAGCAGTTCTTC
CASKTEREGLPEQFF
>TRBV5-1|.|.|TRBJ2-7
TGCGCCAGCAGCTCCGACTCCTACGAGCAGTACTTC
CASSSDSYEQYF
>TRBV12-3/TRBV12-4|TRBD1|.|TRBJ2-2
TGTGCCAGCAGTTCAGGGGGTGAGGGCACCGGGGAGCTGTTTTTT
CASSSGGEGTGELFF
>TRBV9|.|.|TRBJ2-7
TGTGCCAGCAGCGTAGGAGGAGACGTCGGGGCCTACGAGCAGTACTTC
CASSVGGDVGAYEQYF
>TRBV6-5|.|.|TRBJ1-2
TGTGCCATACGCCGTCCGGGGCGGGATGGCTACACCTTC
CAIRRPGRDGYTF
>TRBV7-9|.|.|TRBJ2-7
TGTGCCAGCTCGGGGGGCCTGTACGAGCAGTACTTC
CASSGGLYEQYF
>TRBV29-1|TRBD2|once|TRBJ2-2
TGCAGCGTTGCAGGTCTAGCGGGGGTAAACACCGGGGAGCTGTTTTTT
CSVAGLAGVNTGELFF
>TRBV6-6|.|.|TRBJ2-3
TGTGCCAGCAGTCAGGGAGGGGGGTCCGGAACAGATACGCAGTATTTT
CASSQGGGSGTDTQYF
>TRBV27|.|.|TRBJ2-7
TGTGCCAGCAGTTGGGACCCTTCCTACGAGCAGTACTTC
CASSWDPSYEQYF
>TRBV6-5|.|.|TRBJ2-7
TGTGCCAGCAGCCTCGGACGGCAATCCTACGAGCAGTACTTC
CASSLGRQSYEQYF
>TRBV9|.|.|TRBJ1-1
TGTGCCAGCAGCGTAGAGGGCAGCGATGAAGCTTTCTTT
CASSVEGSDEAFF